This TCR beta chain is drawn from a study of beta chain features in type 1 diabetes. Turning to the study itself: When patients were set against healthy donors, age, gender and cell yields were similar. Sorted cells examined across all samples numbered roughly 100 million.

Germline CDR1 is LNHNV and CDR2 is YYDKDF (reference sequence). The length of the CDR3 is 16 residues. Unmatched junction bases numbered 3, after V lost 1 base and J lost 5 bases. This clone was detected only a few times. What it binds is not known. Sequenced material consisted of expressed TCRB transcripts (all of the isolated RNA was reverse transcribed). TCRdb's copy holds only in-frame clones and misses some; the assay was immunoSEQ multiplex PCR. This sample has around 340,000 clones, with roughly 8% found just once. Study-wide results and limits: Type 1 diabetes patients had TCRB CDR3s that were shorter (moderately but significantly so) in all four CD4+ subsets.

J is TRBJ2-1 and V is TRBV15; the match to TRBD2 covers 12 bases. The TCR sequence derives from a woman under 30 in good health. Source material: central memory CD4+ T cells from blood. CDR3 nucleotides: TGTGCCACCAGCAGAGTAAGGACTAGCGGGGACAATGAGCAGTTCTTC. Translating gives CATSRVRTSGDNEQFF.